This TCR beta chain was found in a study of shared clonotypes between healthy human individuals. A note on this clone: Its antigen is not known.

Germline V lookup: CDR1 SQVTM, CDR2 ANQGSEA. The CDR3 consists of 14 residues. The V gene end was trimmed by 7 bases and the J gene end by 5 bases; junction bases not matched to a gene: 10. Broader study findings: It was only blood that was sampled, and tissue repertoires likely differ.

Original handling: There were no quality scores in the junction-only immunoSEQ sequences, so filtering differed. Using immunoSEQ multiplex PCR, the repertoire was profiled, and TCRdb retains in-frame clones only, with some absent. V and J calls and clone size come straight from that table; D and trimming were deduced from the DNA. Here the sample spans about 230,000 clones, over 60% being singletons. The sequence was obtained from a man aged 25-40 years in good health. Sequences were obtained from memory CD4+ T cells sorted from blood. Described subset: CD45RA-negative fraction. This chain uses TRBV29-1 with TRBJ2-5, with TRBD2 identical over 10 bases. CDR3 protein: CSATAGGQMETQYF. CDR3 nucleotides: TGCAGCGCCACAGCGGGGGGGCAAATGGAGACCCAGTACTTC.